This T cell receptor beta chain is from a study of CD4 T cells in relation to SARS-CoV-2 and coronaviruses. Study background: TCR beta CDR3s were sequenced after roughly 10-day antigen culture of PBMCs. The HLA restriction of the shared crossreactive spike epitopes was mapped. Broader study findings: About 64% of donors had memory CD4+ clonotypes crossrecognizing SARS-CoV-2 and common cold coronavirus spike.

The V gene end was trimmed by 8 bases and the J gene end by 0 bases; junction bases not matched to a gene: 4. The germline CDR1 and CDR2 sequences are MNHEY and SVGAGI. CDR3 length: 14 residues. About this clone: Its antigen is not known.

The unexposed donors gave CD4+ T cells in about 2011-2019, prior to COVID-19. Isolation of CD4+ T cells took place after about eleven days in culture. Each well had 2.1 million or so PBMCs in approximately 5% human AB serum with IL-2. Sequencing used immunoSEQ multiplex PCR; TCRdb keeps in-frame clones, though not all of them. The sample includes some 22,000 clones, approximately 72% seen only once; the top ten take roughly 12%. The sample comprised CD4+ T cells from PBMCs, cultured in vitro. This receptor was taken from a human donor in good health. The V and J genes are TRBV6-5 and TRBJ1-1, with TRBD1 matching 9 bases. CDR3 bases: TGTGCCAGCCGGGACAGGGAAATGAACACTGAAGCTTTCTTT. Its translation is CASRDREMNTEAFF.